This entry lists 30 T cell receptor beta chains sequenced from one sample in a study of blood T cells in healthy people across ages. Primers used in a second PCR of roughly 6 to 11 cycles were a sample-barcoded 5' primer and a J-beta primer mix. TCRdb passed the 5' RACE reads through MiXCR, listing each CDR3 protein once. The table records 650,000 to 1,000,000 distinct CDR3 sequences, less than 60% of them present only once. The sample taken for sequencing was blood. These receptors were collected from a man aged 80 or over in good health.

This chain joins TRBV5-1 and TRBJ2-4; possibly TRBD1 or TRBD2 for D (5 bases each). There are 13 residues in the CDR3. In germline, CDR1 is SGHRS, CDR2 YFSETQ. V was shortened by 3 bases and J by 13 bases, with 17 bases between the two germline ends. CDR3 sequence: CASSSFLAREQYF. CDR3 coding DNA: TGCGCCAGCAGCTCGTTTCTCGCCAGGGAGCAGTACTTC.

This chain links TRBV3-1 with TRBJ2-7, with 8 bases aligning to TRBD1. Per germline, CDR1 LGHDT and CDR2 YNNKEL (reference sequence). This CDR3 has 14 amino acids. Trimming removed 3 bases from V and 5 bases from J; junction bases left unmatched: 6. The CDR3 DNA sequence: TGTGCCAGCAGCCAGACAGGGGTTCCCGACGAGCAGTACTTC. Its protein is CASSQTGVPDEQYF.

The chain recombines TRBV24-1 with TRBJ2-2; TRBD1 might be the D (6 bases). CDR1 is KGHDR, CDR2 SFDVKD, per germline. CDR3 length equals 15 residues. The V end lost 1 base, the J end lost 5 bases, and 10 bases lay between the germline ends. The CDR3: CATSDFRGRTGELFF. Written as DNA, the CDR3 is TGTGCCACCAGTGATTTCAGGGGACGGACCGGGGAGCTGTTTTTT.

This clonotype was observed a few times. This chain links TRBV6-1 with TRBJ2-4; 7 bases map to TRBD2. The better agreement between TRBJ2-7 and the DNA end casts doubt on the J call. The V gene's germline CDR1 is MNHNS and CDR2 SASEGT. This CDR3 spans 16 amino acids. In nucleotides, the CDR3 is TGTGCCAGCAGTGAGGGCTTAGCGGGTGCCCTCTCCGAGCAGTACTTC. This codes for CASSEGLAGALSEQYF.

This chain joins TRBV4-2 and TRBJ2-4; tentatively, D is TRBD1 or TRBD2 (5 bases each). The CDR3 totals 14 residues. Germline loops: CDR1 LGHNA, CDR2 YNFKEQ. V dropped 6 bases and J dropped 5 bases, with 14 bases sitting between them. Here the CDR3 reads CASSPGGYQNIQYF. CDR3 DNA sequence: TGTGCCAGCAGTCCTGGGGGATACCAAAACATTCAGTACTTC.

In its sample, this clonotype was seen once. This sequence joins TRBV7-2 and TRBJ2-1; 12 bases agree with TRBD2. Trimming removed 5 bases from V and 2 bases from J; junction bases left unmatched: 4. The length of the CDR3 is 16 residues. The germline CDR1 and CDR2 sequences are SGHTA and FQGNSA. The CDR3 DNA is TGTGCCAGCAGCGTTTCTAGCGGGGGGGCCTACAATGAGCAGTTCTTC. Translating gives CASSVSSGGAYNEQFF.

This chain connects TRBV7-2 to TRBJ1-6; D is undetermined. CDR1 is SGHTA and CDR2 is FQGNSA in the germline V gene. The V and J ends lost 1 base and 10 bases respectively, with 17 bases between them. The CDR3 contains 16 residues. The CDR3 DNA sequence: TGTGCCAGCAGCTTAGTTCCCACTTTCCCGAAGTCACCCCTCCACTTT. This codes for CASSLVPTFPKSPLHF.

The CDR3 DNA sequence: TGTGCCAGCAGTTACGGCAGTACGACCGGGGAGCTGTTTTTT. Encoded protein: CASSYGSTTGELFF. The chain couples TRBV6-5 to TRBJ2-2; D uncertain. V was trimmed by 2 bases and J by 5 bases, leaving 9 bases between them. CDR1 and CDR2 (germline): MNHEY, SVGAGI. CDR3 size: 14 residues.

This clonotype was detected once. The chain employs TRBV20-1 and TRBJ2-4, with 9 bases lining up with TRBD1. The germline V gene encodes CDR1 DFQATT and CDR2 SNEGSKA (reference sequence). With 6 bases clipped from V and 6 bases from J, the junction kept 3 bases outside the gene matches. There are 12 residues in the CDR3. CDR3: CSAWDRVNIQYF. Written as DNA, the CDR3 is TGCAGTGCATGGGACAGGGTAAACATTCAGTACTTC.

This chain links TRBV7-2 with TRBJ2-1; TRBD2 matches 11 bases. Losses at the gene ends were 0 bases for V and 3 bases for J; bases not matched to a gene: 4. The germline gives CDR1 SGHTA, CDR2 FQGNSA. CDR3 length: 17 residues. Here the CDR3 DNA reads TGTGCCAGCAGCTTAGCGCGGGGGACTAGCGGCTACAATGAGCAGTTCTTC. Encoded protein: CASSLARGTSGYNEQFF.

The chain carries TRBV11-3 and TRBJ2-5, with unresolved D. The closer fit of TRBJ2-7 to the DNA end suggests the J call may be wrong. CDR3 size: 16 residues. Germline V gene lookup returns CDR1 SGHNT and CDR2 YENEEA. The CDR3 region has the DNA TGTGCCAGCAGCTCCTTGCAATCCATCGCTCAACACGAGCAGTACTTC. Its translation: CASSSLQSIAQHEQYF.

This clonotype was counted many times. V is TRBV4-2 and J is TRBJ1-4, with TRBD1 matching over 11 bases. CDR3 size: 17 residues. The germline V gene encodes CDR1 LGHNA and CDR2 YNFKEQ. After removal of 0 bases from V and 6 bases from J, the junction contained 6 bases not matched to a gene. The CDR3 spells CASSQDGTGGLDEKLFF. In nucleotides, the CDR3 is TGTGCCAGCAGCCAAGACGGGACAGGGGGACTGGATGAAAAACTGTTTTTT.

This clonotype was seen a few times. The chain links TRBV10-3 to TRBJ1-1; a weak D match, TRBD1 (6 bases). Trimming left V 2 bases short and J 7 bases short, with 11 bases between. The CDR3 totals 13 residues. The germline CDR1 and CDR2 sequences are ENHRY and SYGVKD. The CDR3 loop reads CAISERQDGEAFF. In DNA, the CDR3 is TGTGCCATCAGTGAGCGACAGGACGGTGAAGCTTTCTTT.

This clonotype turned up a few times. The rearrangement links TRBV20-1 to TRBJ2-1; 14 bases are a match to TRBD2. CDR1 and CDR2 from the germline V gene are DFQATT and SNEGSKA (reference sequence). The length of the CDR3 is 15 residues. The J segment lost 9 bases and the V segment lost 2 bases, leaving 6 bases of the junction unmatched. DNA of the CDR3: TGCAGTGCTAGACCCGGGACTAGCGGGAGTGGTGAGCAGTTCTTC. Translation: CSARPGTSGSGEQFF.

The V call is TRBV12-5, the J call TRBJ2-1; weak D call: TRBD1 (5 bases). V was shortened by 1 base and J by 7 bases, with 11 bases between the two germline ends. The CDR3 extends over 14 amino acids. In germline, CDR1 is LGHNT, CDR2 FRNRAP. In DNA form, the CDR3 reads TGTGCTAGTGGTTTGGCCCTTCACAGGAATGAGCAGTTCTTC. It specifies CASGLALHRNEQFF.

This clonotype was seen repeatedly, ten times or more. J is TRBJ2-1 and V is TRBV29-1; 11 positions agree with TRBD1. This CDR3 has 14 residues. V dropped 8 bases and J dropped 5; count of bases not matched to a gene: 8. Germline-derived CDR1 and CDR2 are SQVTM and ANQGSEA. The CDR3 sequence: CSTRDRGWNNEQFF. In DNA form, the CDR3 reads TGCAGCACCCGGGACAGGGGGTGGAACAATGAGCAGTTCTTC.

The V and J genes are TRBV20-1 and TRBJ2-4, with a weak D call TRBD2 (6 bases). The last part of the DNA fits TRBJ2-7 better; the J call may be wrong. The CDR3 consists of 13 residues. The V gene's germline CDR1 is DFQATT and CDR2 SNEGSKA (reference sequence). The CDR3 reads CSATGLPSYEQYF. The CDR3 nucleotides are TGCAGTGCTACGGGACTCCCTTCGTACGAGCAGTACTTC.

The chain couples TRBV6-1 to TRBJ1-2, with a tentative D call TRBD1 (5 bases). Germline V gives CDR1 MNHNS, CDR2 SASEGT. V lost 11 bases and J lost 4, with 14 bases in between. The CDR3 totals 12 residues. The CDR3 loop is CALGRGVYGYTF. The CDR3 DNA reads TGTGCCTTGGGGCGCGGGGTCTATGGCTACACCTTC.

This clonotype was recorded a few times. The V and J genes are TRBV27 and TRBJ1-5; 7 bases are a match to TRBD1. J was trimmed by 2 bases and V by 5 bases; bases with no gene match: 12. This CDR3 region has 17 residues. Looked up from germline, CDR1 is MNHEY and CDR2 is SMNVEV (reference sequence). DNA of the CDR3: TGTGCCAGCAGTCCTCTAGACAGGGCGGAGGGCAATCAGCCCCAGCATTTT. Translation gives CASSPLDRAEGNQPQHF.

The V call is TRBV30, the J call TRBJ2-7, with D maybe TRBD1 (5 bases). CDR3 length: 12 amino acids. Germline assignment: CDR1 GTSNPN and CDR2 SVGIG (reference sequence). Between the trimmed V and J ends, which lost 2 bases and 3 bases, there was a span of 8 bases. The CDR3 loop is CAWSPRDYEQYF. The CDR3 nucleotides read TGTGCCTGGAGTCCCAGGGACTACGAGCAGTACTTC.

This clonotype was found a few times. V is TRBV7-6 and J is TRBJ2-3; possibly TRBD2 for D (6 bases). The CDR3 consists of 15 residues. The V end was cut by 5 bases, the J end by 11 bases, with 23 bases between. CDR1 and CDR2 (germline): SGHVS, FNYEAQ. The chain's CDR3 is CASSHGGERYNEQYF. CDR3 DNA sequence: TGTGCCAGCAGCCACGGCGGGGAGCGCTACAATGAGCAGTATTTT.

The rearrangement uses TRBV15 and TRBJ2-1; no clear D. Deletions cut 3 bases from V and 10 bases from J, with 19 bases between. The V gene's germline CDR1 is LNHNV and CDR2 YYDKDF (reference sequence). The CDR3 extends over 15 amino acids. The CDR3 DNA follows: TGTGCCACCAGCAGGGATGACATAGGCCCTCCCGAGCAGTTCTTC. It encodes CATSRDDIGPPEQFF.

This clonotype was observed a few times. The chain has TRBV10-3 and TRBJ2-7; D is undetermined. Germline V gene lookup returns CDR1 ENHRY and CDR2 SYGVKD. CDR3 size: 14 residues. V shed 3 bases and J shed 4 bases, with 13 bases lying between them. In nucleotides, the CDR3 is TGTGCCATCAGTGATTACGTACACCAATACGAGCAGTACTTC. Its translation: CAISDYVHQYEQYF.

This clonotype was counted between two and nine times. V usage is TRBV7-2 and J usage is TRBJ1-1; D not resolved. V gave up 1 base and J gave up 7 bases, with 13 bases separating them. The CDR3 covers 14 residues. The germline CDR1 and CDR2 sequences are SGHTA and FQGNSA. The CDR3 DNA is TGTGCCAGCAGCTTAGTCTCGACATTAGATGAAGCTTTCTTT. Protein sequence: CASSLVSTLDEAFF.

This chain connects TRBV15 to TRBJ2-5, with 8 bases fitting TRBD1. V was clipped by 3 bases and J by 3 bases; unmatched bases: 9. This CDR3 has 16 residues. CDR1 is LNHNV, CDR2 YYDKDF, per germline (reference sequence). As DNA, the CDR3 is TGTGCCACCAGCAGGGGAATGGGACAGGCAGAAGAGACCCAGTACTTC. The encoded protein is CATSRGMGQAEETQYF.

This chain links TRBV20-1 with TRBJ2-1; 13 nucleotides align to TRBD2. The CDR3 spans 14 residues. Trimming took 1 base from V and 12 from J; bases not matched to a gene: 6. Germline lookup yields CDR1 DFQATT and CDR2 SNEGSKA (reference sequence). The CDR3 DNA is TGCAGTGCTAGAGGACTAGCGGGAGGATTAGGGCAGTTCTTC. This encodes CSARGLAGGLGQFF.

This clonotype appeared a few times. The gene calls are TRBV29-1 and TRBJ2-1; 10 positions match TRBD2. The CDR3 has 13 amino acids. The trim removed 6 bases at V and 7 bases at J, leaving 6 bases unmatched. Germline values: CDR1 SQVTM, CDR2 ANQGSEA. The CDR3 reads CSVELAGRNEQFF. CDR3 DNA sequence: TGCAGCGTCGAACTAGCGGGAAGAAATGAGCAGTTCTTC.

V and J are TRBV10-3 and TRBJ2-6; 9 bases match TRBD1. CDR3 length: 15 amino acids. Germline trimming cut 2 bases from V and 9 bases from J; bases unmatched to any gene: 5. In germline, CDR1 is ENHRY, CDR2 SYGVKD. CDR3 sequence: CAISEGDRGINVLTF. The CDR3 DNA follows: TGTGCCATCAGTGAGGGTGACAGGGGGATCAACGTCCTGACTTTC.

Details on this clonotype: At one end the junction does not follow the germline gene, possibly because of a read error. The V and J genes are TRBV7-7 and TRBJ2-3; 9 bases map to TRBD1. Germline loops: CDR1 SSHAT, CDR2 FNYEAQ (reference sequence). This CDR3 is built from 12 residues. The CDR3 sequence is CASSPGQGTQYF. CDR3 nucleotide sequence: TGTGCTAGCAGTCCGGGACAGGGCACGCAGTATTTT.

The CDR3 sequence: CAWSVQLYDEQFF. CDR3 nucleotides: TGTGCCTGGAGTGTACAGTTGTACGATGAGCAGTTCTTC. The rearrangement joins TRBV30 to TRBJ2-1, with D uncertain. The V end was cut by 0 bases, the J end by 8 bases, with 11 bases between. The CDR3 has 13 amino acids. Germline V CDR1 and CDR2: GTSNPN, SVGIG (reference sequence).